Listed below are T cell receptor beta chains from one sample, sequenced in a study of tumor-infiltrating lymphocytes in primary liver carcinoma. Each CDR3 protein gets one entry after TCRdb re-called the multiplex PCR reads with MiXCR. The repertoire holds fewer than 350,000 distinct CDR3 sequences, with less than 75% as singletons. The sequenced sample was peripheral blood. Every receptor here comes from a man aged 35 to 55 with primary liver carcinoma and hepatitis B virus infection. The CDR3 runs from the conserved cysteine through the conserved F or W. The order of the fields is D gene, V gene, J gene, clone size, CDR3 protein, CDR3 DNA. A D gene is named only where the DNA matches it firmly. Rows give clone size only sometimes, using once, few, many, or a class for an expanded clone.

D gene: TRBD1
V gene: TRBV7-9
J gene: TRBJ2-1
clone size: NA
CDR3 protein: CASRSWTGHDNEQFF
CDR3 DNA: TGTGCCAGCAGGAGTTGGACAGGGCACGACAATGAGCAGTTCTTC

D gene: TRBD1
V gene: TRBV4-2
J gene: TRBJ1-5
clone size: NA
CDR3 protein: CTSSLETTGRQPQHF
CDR3 DNA: TGTACGAGCAGCCTAGAAACGACAGGGCGTCAGCCCCAGCATTTT

D gene: NA
V gene: TRBV29-1
J gene: TRBJ2-7
clone size: NA
CDR3 protein: CSVVDRIDAAEQYF
CDR3 DNA: TGCAGCGTTGTCGATAGGATCGACGCTGCCGAGCAGTACTTC

D gene: NA
V gene: TRBV10-3
J gene: TRBJ2-7
clone size: NA
CDR3 protein: CASAPLLECTYEQYF
CDR3 DNA: TGTGCCAGCGCACCACTACTAGAGTGCACTTACGAGCAGTACTTC

D gene: NA
V gene: TRBV11-2
J gene: TRBJ1-1
clone size: many
CDR3 protein: CASTRDGMNTEAFF
CDR3 DNA: TGTGCCAGCACCAGGGACGGCATGAACACTGAAGCTTTCTTT

D gene: TRBD2
V gene: TRBV7-9
J gene: TRBJ2-2
clone size: NA
CDR3 protein: CASSREASNTGELFF
CDR3 DNA: TGTGCCAGCAGCCGGGAGGCGAGCAACACCGGGGAGCTGTTTTTT

D gene: NA
V gene: TRBV6-6
J gene: TRBJ2-7
clone size: NA
CDR3 protein: CASSWIMQGHPYEQYF
CDR3 DNA: TGTGCCAGCAGTTGGATCATGCAGGGTCATCCCTACGAGCAGTACTTC

D gene: NA
V gene: TRBV6-2/TRBV6-3
J gene: TRBJ1-4
clone size: NA
CDR3 protein: CASSPHATNEKLFF
CDR3 DNA: TGTGCCAGCAGTCCGCATGCAACTAATGAAAAACTGTTTTTT

D gene: TRBD1
V gene: TRBV5-6
J gene: TRBJ1-6
clone size: NA
CDR3 protein: CARRPTGGYSPLHF
CDR3 DNA: TGTGCCAGGAGGCCGACAGGGGGCTATTCACCCCTCCACTTT

D gene: NA
V gene: TRBV6-1
J gene: TRBJ2-5
clone size: many
CDR3 protein: CASSEMGSPRETQYF
CDR3 DNA: TGTGCCAGCAGTGAAATGGGCTCCCCGCGGGAGACCCAGTACTTC

D gene: TRBD1
V gene: TRBV4-2
J gene: TRBJ1-2
clone size: NA
CDR3 protein: CASSSVEAGGWAGYTF
CDR3 DNA: TGTGCCAGCAGCTCGGTAGAGGCAGGGGGCTGGGCTGGCTACACCTTC

D gene: NA
V gene: TRBV30
J gene: TRBJ2-2
clone size: many
CDR3 protein: CAWSHSLRTYTGELFF
CDR3 DNA: TGTGCCTGGAGCCACTCTCTCAGGACATACACCGGGGAGCTGTTTTTT

D gene: TRBD1
V gene: TRBV6-2/TRBV6-3
J gene: TRBJ1-1
clone size: NA
CDR3 protein: CASINPRGQPSTSWIATEAFF
CDR3 DNA: TGTGCCAGCATTAACCCCAGGGGGCAACCTTCTACCTCATGGATCGCCACTGAAGCTTTCTTT

D gene: NA
V gene: TRBV29-1
J gene: TRBJ2-7
clone size: NA
CDR3 protein: CNVGRARDEQYF
CDR3 DNA: TGCAACGTGGGACGTGCCCGGGACGAGCAGTATTTC

D gene: TRBD1
V gene: TRBV12-3/TRBV12-4
J gene: TRBJ2-7
clone size: NA
CDR3 protein: CASSPGQGANFEQYF
CDR3 DNA: TGTGCCAGCAGTCCAGGACAGGGGGCGAATTTCGAGCAGTACTTC

D gene: TRBD1
V gene: TRBV11-2
J gene: TRBJ2-3
clone size: NA
CDR3 protein: CASSLVTGEQWDTQYF
CDR3 DNA: TGTGCCAGCAGCTTAGTAACAGGGGAACAGTGGGATACGCAGTATTTT